This T cell receptor (beta chain) was captured by sequencing in a study of T cell responses to AZD1222 COVID-19 vaccine (dated by TCRdb to about 2021). The study in broad terms: AZD1222 recipients whose second dose came at about 4 weeks and those whose second dose came at about 12 weeks were combined into one group, since spike-specific TCR depth and breadth did not differ between the two schedules. TCR sequencing covered more than 230 trial participants: about 210 given two doses of AZD1222 and around 26 given two doses of MenACWY control vaccine. Trial participants were enrolled into age subgroups of 18-55, 56-69 and 70-plus years, which contained around 150, 29 and 61 TCR-sequenced participants, respectively. Study-level results and caveats: In the small 56-69-year group, the increase in depth fell short of significance, most likely because of low power. Most participants were white British and females outnumbered males, and the authors suggested that clonal diversity may have been underestimated. CD4 TCRs associated with the vaccine covered the entire spike protein, and the dominant responses were in regions 160-218 and 743-854. Conclusions about previously exposed vaccinees are limited because only six or seven AZD1222 recipients were SARS-CoV-2 seropositive at baseline. Because no samples from the day 14 peak response were available, repertoires could be characterized only after the peak T cell response. Epitopes outside the regions mutated in the B.1.351 and B.1.1.7 variants were reportedly recognized by nearly half of the unique spike-specific TCRs. After two AZD1222 doses, spike-specific TCR breadth and depth were significantly higher than at day 0 and than in MenACWY recipients.

Notes on this clone: Its antigen target is currently unknown. Base qualities are not at hand, and no much larger clone is one base apart.

Taken from cysteine to phenylalanine, the CDR3 has 14 residues. The sequence is cut down to CDR3 DNA, 42 bases in frame from base 1. Ends trimmed: V by 3 bases, J by 4 bases; bases unmatched to a gene: 5. The germline V gene yields SGHTA for CDR1 and FQGNSA for CDR2. The label giving this sample's time point can be read as: baseline before first vaccination. Vaccinee samples came from UK trials COV001 and COV002, including a single-blind randomized controlled phase 2/3 trial of AZD1222 (ChAdOx1 nCoV-19) in healthy adults. Trial participant PBMC samples were collected at day 0 and day 28 after the second dose for TCRbeta chain sequencing. The CDR3 regions of human TCRbeta chains were analyzed by immunosequencing. The paper's data handling went like this. Repertoire TCRs were checked for matches against a reference library of SARS-CoV-2-specific TCRs that had been generated using the MIRA antigen-specificity platform. Breadth was defined as the fraction of unique TCRs that were SARS-CoV-2-associated, and depth was defined as the fraction of total T cells that were SARS-CoV-2-associated. Using the MIRA data, every spike-specific TCR was mapped to the spike region that the TCR reacted to and assigned to either a CD4 or a CD8 class. Log10-transformed breadth and depth values were compared by one-way ANOVA with Sidak's multiple comparisons tests. The source is immuneACCESS, and TCRdb retained only in-frame sequences with V and J called. Part of the clones is not carried over; for the studies checked, unresolved V genes explain less than half of this, and the remainder is unexplained. The DNA was the basis for D and trimming; V, J and clone size are from that table. Here the sample has just over 150,000 clones; about nine tenths occur a single time. The leading ten clones occupy over 1.5% of the sample.

Source: peripheral blood, taken on day 0 of AZD1222 vaccination. The V and J segments used are TRBV7-2 and TRBJ1-2; TRBD1 aligns with 7 central bases. The sequence derives from an adult in good health. DNA sequence: TGTGCCAGCAGCTTCTTAGGGGGCGCCTATGGCTACACCTTC. Translated, it gives CASSFLGGAYGYTF.